This T cell receptor beta chain was sequenced during a study of OX40 agonist ivuxolimab in advanced cancers. Germline CDR1 and CDR2: SGDLS and YYNGEE. The CDR3 runs 15 residues. V dropped 0 bases and J dropped 2 bases, with 10 bases sitting between them. Generated by immunoSEQ multiplex PCR, the TCRdb table keeps only in-frame clones and is missing some. Here the sample spans tens of thousands of clones, 85% to 90% being singletons. The receptor comes from an adult with an advanced solid tumor such as melanoma, head and neck, liver or kidney cancer. This chain joins TRBV9 and TRBJ2-3; D possibly corresponds to TRBD2 (6 bases). The sample here was CD4+ or CD8+ T cells sorted from blood, taken in a trial of the OX40 agonist ivuxolimab. This CDR3 is CASSVDAGLTDTQYF. CDR3 nucleotide sequence: TGTGCCAGCAGCGTAGATGCGGGACTCACAGATACGCAGTATTTT.